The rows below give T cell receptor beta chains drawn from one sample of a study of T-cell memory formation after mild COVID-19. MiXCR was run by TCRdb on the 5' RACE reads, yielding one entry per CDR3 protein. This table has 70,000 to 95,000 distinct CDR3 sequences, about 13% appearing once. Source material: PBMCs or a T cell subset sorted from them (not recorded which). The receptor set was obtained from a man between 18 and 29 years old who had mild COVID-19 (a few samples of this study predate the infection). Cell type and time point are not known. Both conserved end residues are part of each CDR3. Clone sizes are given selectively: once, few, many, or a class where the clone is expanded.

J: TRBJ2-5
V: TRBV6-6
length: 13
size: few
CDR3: CASSYSPWRAQYF

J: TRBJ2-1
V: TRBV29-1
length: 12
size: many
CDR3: CSVARLGNEQFF

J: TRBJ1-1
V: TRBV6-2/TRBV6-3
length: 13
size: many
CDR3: CASRWGADTEAFF

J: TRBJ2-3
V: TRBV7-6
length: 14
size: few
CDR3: CASSLASGPDTQYF

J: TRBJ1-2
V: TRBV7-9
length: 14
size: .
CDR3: CASRPAGGGRGYTF

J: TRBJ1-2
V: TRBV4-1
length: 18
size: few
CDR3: CASSQGDPGRISNYGYTF

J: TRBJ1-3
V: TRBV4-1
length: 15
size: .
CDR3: CASSQTLGTGNTIYF

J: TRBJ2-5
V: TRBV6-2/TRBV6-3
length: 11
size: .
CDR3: CAISFGETQYF

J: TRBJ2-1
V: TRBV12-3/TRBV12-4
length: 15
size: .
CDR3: CASRDLGTSANEQFF

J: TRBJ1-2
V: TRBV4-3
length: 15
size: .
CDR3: CASSQEQQGGNGYTF

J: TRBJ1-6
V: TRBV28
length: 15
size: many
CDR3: CASLRSSSYNSPLHF

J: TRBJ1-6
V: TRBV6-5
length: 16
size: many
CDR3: CASRWTGGAQNSPLHF

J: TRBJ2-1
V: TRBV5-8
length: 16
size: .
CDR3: CASSAVQGPLYNEQFF

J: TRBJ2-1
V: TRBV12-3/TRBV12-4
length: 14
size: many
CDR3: CASGTSRSYNEQFF

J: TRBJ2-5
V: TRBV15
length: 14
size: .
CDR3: CATSRDRVQGTQYF

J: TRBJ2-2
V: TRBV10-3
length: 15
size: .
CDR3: CAISEAFQITGELFF

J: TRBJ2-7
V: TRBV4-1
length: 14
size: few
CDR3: CASSQEAGGYEQYF

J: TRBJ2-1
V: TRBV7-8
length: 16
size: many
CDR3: CASSLLRTGGYNEQFF

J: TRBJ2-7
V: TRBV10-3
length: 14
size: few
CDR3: CAIGLDRDPNEQYF

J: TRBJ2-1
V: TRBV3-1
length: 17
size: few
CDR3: CASSPDPLAGDNNEQFF

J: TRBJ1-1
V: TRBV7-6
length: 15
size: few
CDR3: CASSPSGGIDTEAFF

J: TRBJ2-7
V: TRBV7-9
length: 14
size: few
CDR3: CASSFPGATYEQYF

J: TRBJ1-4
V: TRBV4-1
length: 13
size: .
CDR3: CASSQGGREKLFF

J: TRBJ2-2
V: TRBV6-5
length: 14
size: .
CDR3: CASRDSSNTGELFF

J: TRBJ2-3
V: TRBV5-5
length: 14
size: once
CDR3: CASSSGGATDTQYF

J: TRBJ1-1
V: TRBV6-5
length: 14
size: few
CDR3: CASSFRASNTEAFF

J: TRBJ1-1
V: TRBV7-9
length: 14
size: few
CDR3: CASSPGTGRDEAFF

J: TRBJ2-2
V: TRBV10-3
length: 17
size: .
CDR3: CAISGTGEVFNTGELFF

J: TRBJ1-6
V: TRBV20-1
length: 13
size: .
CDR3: CDEGVKHNSPLHF

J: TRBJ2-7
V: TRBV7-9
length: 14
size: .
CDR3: CASSPSLNRYEQYF

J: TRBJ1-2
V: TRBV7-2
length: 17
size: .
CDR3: CASSGFRTGGANYGYTF

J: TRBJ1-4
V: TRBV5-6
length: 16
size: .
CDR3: CASSLVKLTTNEKLFF

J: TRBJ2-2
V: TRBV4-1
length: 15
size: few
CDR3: CASSQEGGLTGELFF

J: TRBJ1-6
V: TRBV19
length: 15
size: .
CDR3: CASRPSGTSISPLHF

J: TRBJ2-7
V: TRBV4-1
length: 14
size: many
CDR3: CASSQDGLPYEQYF

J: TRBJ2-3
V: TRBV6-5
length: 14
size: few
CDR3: CASSYSGGTDTQYF

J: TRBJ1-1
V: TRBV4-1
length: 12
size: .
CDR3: CASSQAGTEAFF

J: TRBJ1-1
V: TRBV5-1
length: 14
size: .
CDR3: CASSRGYDDTEAFF

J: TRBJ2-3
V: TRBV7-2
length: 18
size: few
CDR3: CASSPDPTFAWGRDTQYF

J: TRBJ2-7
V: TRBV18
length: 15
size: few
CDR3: CASSPSRTGPYEQYF

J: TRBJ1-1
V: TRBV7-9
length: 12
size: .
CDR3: CASSRMNTEAFF

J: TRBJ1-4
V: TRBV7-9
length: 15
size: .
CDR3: CASSLASGPNEKLFF

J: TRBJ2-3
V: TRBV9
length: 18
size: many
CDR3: CASSGLPGLKMPGDTQYF

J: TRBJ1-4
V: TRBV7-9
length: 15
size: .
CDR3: CASSPPGVGGEKLFF

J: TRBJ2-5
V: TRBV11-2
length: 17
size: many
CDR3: CASSLGTTSGTQETQYF

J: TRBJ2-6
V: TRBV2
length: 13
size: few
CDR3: CARPGGGANVLTF

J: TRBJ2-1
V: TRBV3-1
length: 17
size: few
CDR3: CASSQIAGGSLYNEQFF

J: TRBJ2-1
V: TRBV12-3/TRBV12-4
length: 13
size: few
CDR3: CASTGLGGNEQFF

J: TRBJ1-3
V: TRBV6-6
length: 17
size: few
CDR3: CASSYSGQRSSGNTIYF